This entry lists 21 T cell receptor beta chains sequenced from one sample in a study of beta chain features in type 1 diabetes. Study outcomes and limitations: The study found moderately but significantly shorter TCRB CDR3s in all four CD4+ subsets of Type 1 diabetes patients.

No antigen has been identified for these receptors. The study reverse transcribed the entire isolated RNA, so it sequenced expressed TCRB transcripts. Only in-frame clones appear in the TCRdb table, and some are missing; sequencing was by immunoSEQ multiplex PCR. The sample records 300,000 to 350,000 clones, approximately 15% being singletons. Sample: naive CD4+ T cells from blood. The receptors derive from a woman aged 18-29 years with type 1 diabetes.

Only a few counts were recorded for this clone. V is TRBV18 and J is TRBJ2-2; D not resolved. The CDR3 is 16 residues long. V lost 3 bases and J 3 bases, leaving 14 bases between the germline ends. Looked up from germline, CDR1 is KGHSH and CDR2 is LQKENI. CDR3 region: CASSPPVSADTGELFF. Written as DNA, the CDR3 is TGTGCCAGCTCACCCCCCGTGAGCGCCGACACCGGGGAGCTGTTTTTT.

This clone appeared a few times. The chain employs TRBV18 and TRBJ2-5, with 12 bases fitting TRBD2. The CDR3 totals 17 residues. The V segment lost 3 bases and the J segment 4 bases; nucleotides outside the gene matches: 9. Germline CDR1 is KGHSH and CDR2 is LQKENI. The CDR3 loop is CASSPGRTSGKGETQYF. CDR3 DNA: TGTGCCAGCTCACCTGGTCGGACTAGCGGGAAGGGAGAGACCCAGTACTTC. Drawing the rest from reference TRBV18 and TRBJ2-5, the complete variable domain is NAGVMQNPRHLVRRRGQEARLRCSPMKGHSHVYWYRQLPEEGLKFMVYLQKENIIDESGMPKERFSAEFPKEGPSILRIQQVVRGDSAAYFCASSPGRTSGKGETQYFGPGTRLLVL.

This clone has just a few counts. The chain joins TRBV4-3 to TRBJ2-3; TRBD2 is a possible D gene (6 bases). CDR3 length: 17 amino acids. Germline V gene data show CDR1 as LGHNA and CDR2 as YSLEER. V was clipped by 0 bases and J by 2 bases, with 15 bases between them. The CDR3 region is CASSQDVGGGFTDTQYF. CDR3 DNA sequence: TGCGCCAGCAGCCAAGATGTTGGCGGAGGGTTCACAGATACGCAGTATTTT.

This clone was seen a few times. The chain links TRBV19 to TRBJ2-3, with 10 positions matching TRBD2. V trimming: 3 bases; J trimming: 5 bases; junction bases outside the gene matches: 14. There are 18 residues in the CDR3. The germline V gene encodes CDR1 LNHDA and CDR2 SQIVND (reference sequence). CDR3 DNA sequence: TGTGCCAGTAGTATCTACCTACTTCCTAGCGGGAGAGGAGATACGCAGTATTTT. Its translation: CASSIYLLPSGRGDTQYF.

This clone was counted between two and nine times. The chain is built from TRBV7-2 and TRBJ2-5; TRBD1 is a possible D gene (5 bases). Germline lookup yields CDR1 SGHTA and CDR2 FQGNSA. The CDR3 extends over 16 amino acids. Trimming cost V 2 bases and J 2 bases, with 15 bases left between them. CDR3 in amino acids: CASSLLDSRAQETQYF. The CDR3, as DNA: TGTGCCAGCAGCTTACTCGACAGCAGGGCACAAGAGACCCAGTACTTC.

The rearrangement links TRBV18 to TRBJ1-1; tentative D call: TRBD1 (6 bases). V was cut by 3 bases and J by 10 bases, with 18 bases left in between. Germline V gene sequence: CDR1 KGHSH, CDR2 LQKENI. The CDR3 runs to 14 residues. DNA of the CDR3: TGTGCCAGCTCACCTCTGGGGGGGGGCGTCGGAGCTTTCTTT. It specifies CASSPLGGGVGAFF.

The sample holds a few counts of this clone. V usage is TRBV29-1 and J usage is TRBJ2-3, with D hard to call. Germline V lookup: CDR1 SQVTM, CDR2 ANQGSEA. Trimming left V 4 bases short and J 0 bases short, with 11 bases between. There are 14 residues in the CDR3. The CDR3 loop reads CSVGRRLSTDTQYF. CDR3 nucleotide sequence: TGCAGCGTTGGGAGACGTCTGAGCACAGATACGCAGTATTTT.

The chain couples TRBV27 to TRBJ2-2, with 8 bases aligning to TRBD1. Germline CDR1 is MNHEY and CDR2 is SMNVEV (reference sequence). The CDR3 covers 15 residues. V dropped 6 bases and J dropped 5; count of bases not matched to a gene: 8. CDR3 protein: CASSRYTGGTGELFF. CDR3 in DNA: TGTGCCAGCAGCCGATACACAGGGGGGACCGGGGAGCTGTTTTTT.

The rearrangement links TRBV11-3 to TRBJ1-1; D is unresolved. Germline CDR1 and CDR2: SGHNT and YENEEA. CDR3 length: 12 amino acids. Trimming pared 5 bases from V and 9 bases from J, leaving 13 bases between. The DNA for the CDR3 is TGTGCCAGCAGCAAAGTGGCAGTAAAAGCTTTCTTT. Translating it yields CASSKVAVKAFF. Full variable domain (missing parts from reference TRBV11-3 and TRBJ1-1): EAGVVQSPRYKIIEKKQPVAFWCNPISGHNTLYWYLQNLGQGPELLIRYENEEAVDDSQLPKDRFSAERLKGVDSTLKIQPAELGDSAVYLCASSKVAVKAFFGQGTRLTVV.

This clone was seen only a few times. The chain uses TRBV7-2 and TRBJ1-2, with TRBD1 identical over 9 bases. CDR1 is SGHTA, CDR2 FQGNSA, per germline. The CDR3 consists of 14 residues. The ends lost 4 bases at V and 2 bases at J; junction bases unmatched: 2. CDR3 coding DNA: TGTGCCAGCAGCTCCGGGACAGGGAACTATGGCTACACCTTC. This sequence encodes CASSSGTGNYGYTF.

The chain recombines TRBV2 with TRBJ1-1, with a weak D call TRBD1 (5 bases). In germline, CDR1 is SNHLY, CDR2 FYNNEI. The length of the CDR3 is 13 residues. V lost 6 bases, J lost 9 bases, and 17 bases lay in between. The CDR3 region is CASRQFQGGKAFF. The DNA of the CDR3 is TGTGCCAGCAGGCAATTCCAGGGAGGGAAAGCTTTCTTT.

J is TRBJ2-7 and V is TRBV30; D remains unclear. This CDR3 comprises 11 residues. Per the germline V gene, CDR1 is GTSNPN and CDR2 is SVGIG (reference sequence). V was pared by 3 bases and J by 3 bases, with 6 bases between. CDR3 amino acids: CAWRQSYEQYF. The CDR3 DNA reads as TGTGCCTGGAGACAGAGCTACGAGCAGTACTTC.

This clone turned up a few times. This chain joins TRBV28 and TRBJ2-7; TRBD1 agrees at 7 bases. Trimming cost V 3 bases and J 1 base; bases outside gene matches: 6. Germline V gene sequence: CDR1 MDHEN, CDR2 SYDVKM. The CDR3 runs to 15 residues. In nucleotides, the CDR3 is TGTGCCAGCAGTTTCGCCGGGACAGTATCCTACGAGCAGTACTTC. Protein: CASSFAGTVSYEQYF.

A few counts support this clone. This chain connects TRBV6-1 to TRBJ2-1; 13 positions match TRBD2. This CDR3 contains 16 residues. The germline gives CDR1 MNHNS, CDR2 SASEGT. The V and J ends lost 3 bases and 7 bases, in that order; junction bases with no gene match: 6. CDR3 in amino acids: CASSDTGTSGINEQFF. As DNA, the CDR3 is TGTGCCAGCAGTGATACCGGGACTAGCGGGATTAATGAGCAGTTCTTC.

The chain couples TRBV21-1 to TRBJ2-2; the table's D call of TRBD2 was not tested on the DNA. TRBV21-1 is an annotated pseudogene. The CDR3 runs to 16 residues. The DNA for the CDR3 is TGTGCCAGCAGCAAAGGACATCCTCGGGGGGGCGGGGAGCTGTTTTTT. This codes for CASSKGHPRGGGELFF.

In its sample, this clone was seen a few times. The DNA for the CDR3 is TGCAGCGTTGAAGTCCCCGGGGGGAACTATGGCTACACCTTC. Translation gives CSVEVPGGNYGYTF. This sequence joins TRBV29-1 and TRBJ1-2; a possible D gene is TRBD1 (5 bases). V dropped 1 base and J dropped 2 bases, with 11 bases sitting between them. The CDR3 runs to 14 residues. Germline CDR1 is SQVTM and CDR2 is ANQGSEA.

This clone was recorded a few times. This chain connects TRBV4-1 to TRBJ2-1; 9 bases match TRBD1. Looked up from germline, CDR1 is MGHRA and CDR2 is YSYEKL. This CDR3 contains 17 residues. Trimming at V came to 3 bases and at J to 9 bases, leaving 15 bases not matched to a gene. Here the CDR3 DNA reads TGCGCCAGCAGCCATCCGAGAGGGACAGGGCGGTGGCTTGAGCAGTTCTTC. Its protein is CASSHPRGTGRWLEQFF.

The chain is built from TRBV6-1 and TRBJ1-1; 10 positions match TRBD1. Trimming cost V 5 bases and J 4 bases; bases outside gene matches: 4. Germline CDR1 and CDR2: MNHNS and SASEGT. This CDR3 has 14 amino acids. CDR3 DNA sequence: TGTGCCAGCAGTTTCAGGACAGGGGGCACTGAAGCTTTCTTT. Protein: CASSFRTGGTEAFF.

This clone has a handful of counts. The V call is TRBV5-1, the J call TRBJ2-2; TRBD2 matches at 8 bases. The junction had 9 bases not matched to a gene; V was cut back by 5 bases and J by 6 bases. CDR3 length: 15 residues. Germline CDR1 reads SGHRS; CDR2 reads YFSETQ. The CDR3 DNA reads TGCGCCAGCAGGACTGGGACCGGGAGGGCCGGGGAGCTGTTTTTT. It translates to CASRTGTGRAGELFF.

This clone was detected a few times. The gene calls are TRBV28 and TRBJ2-3; TRBD2 agrees at 11 bases. Germline V lookup: CDR1 MDHEN, CDR2 SYDVKM. The CDR3 totals 14 residues. After removal of 6 bases from V and 10 bases from J, the junction contained 9 bases not matched to a gene. The CDR3, as DNA: TGTGCCAGCAGATTAGCGGGAGGGCCAGGGGCGCAGTATTTT. Translation: CASRLAGGPGAQYF.

This clone was seen a few times. The chain couples TRBV11-2 to TRBJ2-7; 11 bases are a match to TRBD2. The V gene's germline CDR1 is SGHAT and CDR2 FQNNGV. The CDR3 totals 14 residues. V was pared by 5 bases and J by 6 bases, with 6 bases of the junction left unmatched. The CDR3 nucleotides read TGTGCCAGCAGCCTCCGACTAGCGGGACTCGAGCAGTACGTC. Translation gives CASSLRLAGLEQYV.